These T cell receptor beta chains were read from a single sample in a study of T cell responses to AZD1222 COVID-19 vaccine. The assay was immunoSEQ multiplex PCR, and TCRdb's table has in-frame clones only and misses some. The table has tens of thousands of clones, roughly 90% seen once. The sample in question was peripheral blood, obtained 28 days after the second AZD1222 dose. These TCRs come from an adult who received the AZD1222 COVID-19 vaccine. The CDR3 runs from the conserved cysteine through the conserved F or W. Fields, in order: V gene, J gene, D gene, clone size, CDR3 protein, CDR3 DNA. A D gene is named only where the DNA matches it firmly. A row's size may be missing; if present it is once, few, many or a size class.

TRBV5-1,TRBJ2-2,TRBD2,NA,CASSPLAGDNTGELFF,TGCGCCAGCAGCCCCCTAGCGGGAGACAACACCGGGGAGCTGTTTTTT
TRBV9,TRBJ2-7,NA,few,CASSPGTGSYEQYF,TGTGCCAGCAGCCCTGGGACCGGCTCCTACGAGCAGTACTTC
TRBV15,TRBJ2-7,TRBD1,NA,CATQGVSTEQYF,TGTGCCACCCAGGGGGTCAGCACCGAGCAGTACTTC
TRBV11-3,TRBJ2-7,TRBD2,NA,CASSQMAAGGSYEQYF,TGTGCCAGCAGCCAAATGGCGGCGGGGGGTTCCTACGAGCAGTACTTC
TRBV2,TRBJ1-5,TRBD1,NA,CASRQGTIIMPQHF,TGTGCCAGCAGACAGGGGACCATCATCATGCCCCAGCATTTT
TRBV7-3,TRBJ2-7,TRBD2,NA,CASSRGVEAGVHEQYF,TGTGCCAGCAGTCGGGGGGTGGAAGCCGGTGTCCACGAGCAGTACTTC
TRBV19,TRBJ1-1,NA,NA,CASSMPGEAFF,TGTGCCAGTAGTATGCCGGGTGAAGCTTTCTTT
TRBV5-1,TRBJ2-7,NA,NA,CASSLEGQSYEQYF,TGCGCCAGCAGCTTGGAAGGACAGTCCTACGAGCAGTACTTC
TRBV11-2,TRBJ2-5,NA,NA,CASSLVASIETQYF,TGTGCCAGCAGCTTAGTCGCTAGCATAGAGACCCAGTACTTC
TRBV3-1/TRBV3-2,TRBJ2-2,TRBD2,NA,CASSPPRGGATGELFF,TGTGCCAGCAGCCCCCCTCGCGGGGGGGCCACCGGGGAGCTGTTTTTT
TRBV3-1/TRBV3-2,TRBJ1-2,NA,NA,CASSQGGGGGYTF,TGTGCCAGCAGCCAAGGGGGGGGCGGCGGCTACACCTTC
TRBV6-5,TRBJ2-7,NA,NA,CASSYLQGEQYF,TGTGCCAGCAGTTACCTTCAGGGAGAGCAGTACTTC
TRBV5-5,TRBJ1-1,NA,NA,CASSLTEAFF,TGTGCCAGCAGCTTGACTGAAGCTTTCTTT
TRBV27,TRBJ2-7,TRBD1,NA,CASSLDRQGSYEQYF,TGTGCCAGCAGTTTAGACAGACAGGGCTCCTACGAGCAGTACTTC
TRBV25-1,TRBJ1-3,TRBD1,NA,CASTLGTGTLSSGNTIYF,TGTGCCAGCACGCTTGGGACAGGGACCCTCTCATCTGGAAACACCATATATTTT
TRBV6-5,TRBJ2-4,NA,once,CASSYSGGVGENIQYF,TGTGCCAGCAGTTACTCGGGGGGCGTTGGGGAAAACATTCAGTACTTC
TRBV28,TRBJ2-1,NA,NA,CASSSQARGAHYEFF,TGTGCCAGCAGTTCGCAAGCTCGGGGCGCCCACTACGAGTTCTTC
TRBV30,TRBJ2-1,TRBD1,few,CAWSVLQGNNEQFF,TGTGCCTGGAGTGTTCTACAGGGGAACAATGAGCAGTTCTTC
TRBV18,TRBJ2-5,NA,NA,CASSPGGGPGIQYF,TGTGCCAGCTCACCCGGGGGTGGGCCAGGGATCCAGTACTTC
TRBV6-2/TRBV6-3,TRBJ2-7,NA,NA,CASSTPTGIGGYEQYF,TGTGCCAGCAGTACCCCTACAGGGATAGGAGGATACGAGCAGTACTTC
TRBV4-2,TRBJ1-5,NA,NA,CASSQDWEGEGNQPQHF,TGTGCCAGCAGCCAAGATTGGGAAGGGGAGGGCAATCAGCCCCAGCATTTT
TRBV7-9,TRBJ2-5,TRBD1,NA,CASSFRGDRAYVTQYF,TGTGCCAGCAGCTTTCGGGGGGACAGGGCGTATGTGACCCAGTACTTC
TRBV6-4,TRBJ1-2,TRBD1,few,CASSSLGQGAYYGYTF,TGTGCCAGCAGCTCCTTAGGACAGGGGGCATACTATGGCTACACCTTC
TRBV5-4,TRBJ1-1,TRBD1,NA,CASSRGLTGRDTEAFF,TGTGCCAGCAGCCGGGGGCTGACAGGGAGGGACACTGAAGCTTTCTTT
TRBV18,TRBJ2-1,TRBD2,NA,CASSPVSGGLPYNEQFF,TGTGCCAGCTCACCGGTAAGCGGGGGGCTTCCCTACAATGAGCAGTTCTTC
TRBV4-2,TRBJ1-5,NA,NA,CASSQESGSNQPQHF,TGTGCCAGCAGCCAAGAATCCGGCAGCAATCAGCCCCAGCATTTT
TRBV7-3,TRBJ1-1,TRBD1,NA,CASSLTGTGKFTEAFF,TGTGCCAGCAGCTTAACAGGGACAGGGAAATTCACTGAAGCTTTCTTT
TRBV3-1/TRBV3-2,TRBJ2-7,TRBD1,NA,CASSYRGRRLARTYEQYF,TGTGCCAGCAGCTACAGGGGGCGGAGATTGGCACGAACCTACGAGCAGTACTTC
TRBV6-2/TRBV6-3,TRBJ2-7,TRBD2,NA,CASTPVGGITAFYEQYF,TGTGCCAGCACCCCCGTGGGAGGGATTACGGCTTTCTACGAGCAGTACTTC
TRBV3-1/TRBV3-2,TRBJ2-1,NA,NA,CASSQRGGGVGPSPYNEQFF,TGTGCCAGCAGCCAGAGGGGTGGCGGAGTGGGCCCGAGCCCCTACAATGAGCAGTTCTTC
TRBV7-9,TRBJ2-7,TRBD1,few,CASSSRQGAWDEQYF,TGTGCCAGCAGCTCGCGACAGGGGGCGTGGGACGAGCAGTACTTC
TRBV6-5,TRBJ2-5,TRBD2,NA,CASSYSPGGQETQYF,TGTGCCAGCAGTTACTCGCCCGGGGGGCAAGAGACCCAGTACTTC
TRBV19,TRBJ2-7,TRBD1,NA,CASSTPGQGHEQYF,TGTGCCAGTAGTACTCCGGGACAGGGCCACGAGCAGTACTTC
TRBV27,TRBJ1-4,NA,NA,CASSNLGATNEKLFF,TGTGCCAGCAGTAATTTGGGCGCAACTAATGAAAAACTGTTTTTT
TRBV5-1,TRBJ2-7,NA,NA,CASSPSLVQGIDEQYF,TGCGCCAGCAGCCCCTCTCTCGTGCAGGGGATCGACGAGCAGTACTTC
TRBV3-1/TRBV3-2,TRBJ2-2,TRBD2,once,CASSHQSPLAGGPNTGELFF,TGTGCCAGCAGCCACCAAAGCCCCCTAGCGGGAGGCCCGAACACCGGGGAGCTGTTTTTT
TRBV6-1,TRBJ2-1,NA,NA,CASSEGDARYEQFF,TGTGCCAGCAGTGAAGGGGACGCAAGGTATGAGCAGTTCTTC
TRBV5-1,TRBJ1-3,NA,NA,CASSSGENSGNTIYF,TGCGCCAGCAGCTCGGGAGAGAACTCTGGAAACACCATATATTTT
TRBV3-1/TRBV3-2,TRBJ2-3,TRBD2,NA,CASSQTSGPGDTQYF,TGTGCCAGCAGCCAAACTAGCGGGCCTGGAGATACGCAGTATTTT
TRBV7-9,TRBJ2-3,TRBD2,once,CASSFHSRTSGVPDTQYF,TGTGCCAGCAGCTTCCATTCCCGGACTAGCGGGGTCCCAGATACGCAGTATTTT
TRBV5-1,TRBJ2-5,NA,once,CASSFARETQYF,TGCGCCAGCAGCTTCGCGAGGGAGACCCAGTACTTC
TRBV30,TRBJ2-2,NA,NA,CAWSRGELNAGELFF,TGTGCCTGGAGCAGGGGAGAGCTCAATGCCGGGGAGCTGTTTTTT
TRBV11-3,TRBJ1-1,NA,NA,CASSLPVMNTEAFF,TGTGCCAGCAGCTTACCGGTCATGAACACTGAAGCTTTCTTT
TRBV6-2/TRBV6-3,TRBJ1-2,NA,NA,CASSWGPRTANYGYTF,TGTGCCAGCAGTTGGGGACCCAGAACGGCTAACTATGGCTACACCTTC
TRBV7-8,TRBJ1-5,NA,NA,CASSLSAGSNQPQHF,TGTGCCAGCAGCTTATCAGCGGGTTCGAATCAGCCCCAGCATTTT
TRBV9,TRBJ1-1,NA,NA,CASTPPATKNTEAFF,TGTGCCAGCACCCCGCCCGCGACCAAGAACACTGAAGCTTTCTTT
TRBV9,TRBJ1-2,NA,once,CASSVASGDYGYTF,TGTGCCAGCAGCGTAGCCTCAGGGGACTATGGCTACACCTTC
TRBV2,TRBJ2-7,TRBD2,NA,CASSASGTYEQYF,TGTGCCAGCAGTGCTAGCGGGACCTACGAGCAGTACTTC
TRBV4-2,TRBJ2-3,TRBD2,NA,CASSQREVDTQYF,TGTGCCAGCAGCCAACGGGAGGTTGATACGCAGTATTTT
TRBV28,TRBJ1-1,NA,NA,CASSSPRLDTEAFF,TGTGCCAGCAGTTCTCCCAGGTTGGACACTGAAGCTTTCTTT
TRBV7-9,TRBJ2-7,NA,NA,CASSLSGGYEQYF,TGTGCCAGCAGCTTAAGTGGTGGCTACGAGCAGTACTTC
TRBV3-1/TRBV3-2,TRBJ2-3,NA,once,CGPGVTRDTQYF,TGTGGTCCGGGGGTGACGAGAGATACGCAGTATTTT
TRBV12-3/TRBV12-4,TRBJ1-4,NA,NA,CASRSQGNEKLFF,TGTGCCAGCAGGAGCCAGGGGAATGAAAAACTGTTTTTT